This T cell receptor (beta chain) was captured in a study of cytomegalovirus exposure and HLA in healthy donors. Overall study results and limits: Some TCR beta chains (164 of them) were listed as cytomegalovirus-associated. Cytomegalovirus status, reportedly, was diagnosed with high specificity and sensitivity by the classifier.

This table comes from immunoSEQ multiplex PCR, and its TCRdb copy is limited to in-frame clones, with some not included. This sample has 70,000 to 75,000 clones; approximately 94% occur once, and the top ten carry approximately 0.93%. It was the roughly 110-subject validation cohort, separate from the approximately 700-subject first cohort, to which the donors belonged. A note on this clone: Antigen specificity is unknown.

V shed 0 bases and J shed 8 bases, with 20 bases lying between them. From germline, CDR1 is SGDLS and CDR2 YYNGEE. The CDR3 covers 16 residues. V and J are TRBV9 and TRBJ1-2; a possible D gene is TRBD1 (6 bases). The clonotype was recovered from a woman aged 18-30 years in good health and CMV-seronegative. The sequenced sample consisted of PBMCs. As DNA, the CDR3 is TGTGCCAGCAGCGTAGATCCCGGGACATCGGGTTACGGCTACACCTTC. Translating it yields CASSVDPGTSGYGYTF.